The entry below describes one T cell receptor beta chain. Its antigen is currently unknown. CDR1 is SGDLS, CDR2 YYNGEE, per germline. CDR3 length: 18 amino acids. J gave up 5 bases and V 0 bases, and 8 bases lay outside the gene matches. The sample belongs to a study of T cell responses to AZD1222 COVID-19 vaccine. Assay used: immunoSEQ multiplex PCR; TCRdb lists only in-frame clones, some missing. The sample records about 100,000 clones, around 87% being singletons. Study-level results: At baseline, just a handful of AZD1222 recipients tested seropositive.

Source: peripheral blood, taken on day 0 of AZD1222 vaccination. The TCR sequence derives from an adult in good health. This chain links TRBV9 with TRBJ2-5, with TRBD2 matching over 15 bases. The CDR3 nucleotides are TGTGCCAGCAGCGTAGGGACTAGCGGGAGGGGACTAACGGAGACCCAGTACTTC. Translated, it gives CASSVGTSGRGLTETQYF.